This TCR beta chain stems from a study of blood T cells in healthy people across ages. Study results and caveats: Researchers said unsorted PBMCs prevented a conclusive naive versus antigen-experienced comparison.

V trimming: 4 bases; J trimming: 2 bases; junction bases outside the gene matches: 10. Germline V gene lookup returns CDR1 SGHRS and CDR2 YFSETQ. This CDR3 is 16 amino acids long. Turning to this clonotype: Its antigen is not known.

PCR was performed a second time for about 7 to 11 cycles using a sample-barcoded 5' primer and a J-beta primer mix. TCRdb called the 5' RACE reads again in MiXCR, with one record for every CDR3 protein. This repertoire shows more than 700,000 distinct CDR3 sequences, roughly 50% found once; its top ten account for about two fifths. The sequence came from an elderly man in good health. Sequencing was performed on blood. This rearrangement joins TRBV5-1 to TRBJ2-7, with 9 positions matching TRBD2. CDR3: CASSPGLSGRTYEQYF. The DNA for the CDR3 is TGCGCCAGCAGCCCCGGATTGAGCGGGAGGACCTACGAGCAGTACTTC.